Below are 9 T cell receptor beta chains sequenced from a single sample in a study of early T cells in non-severe SARS-CoV-2 infection. MiXCR, run by TCRdb on the 5' RACE reads, gives a single entry per CDR3 protein. The table records roughly 66,000 distinct CDR3 sequences, over 8% of them present only once. The material sequenced was whole blood. The source of these receptors is an adult who was a healthcare worker with PCR-confirmed SARS-CoV-2 infection or an uninfected control (not recorded which).

This sequence joins TRBV2 and TRBJ1-4; 8 nucleotides match TRBD1. The V gene's germline CDR1 is SNHLY and CDR2 FYNNEI. This CDR3 is 14 amino acids long. With 6 bases clipped from V and 8 bases from J, the junction kept 8 bases outside the gene matches. The CDR3 DNA reads as TGTGCCAGCAGAGCGGACAGGGTACGAGAAAAACTGTTTTTT. Protein: CASRADRVREKLFF.

A few counts support this clonotype. The chain couples TRBV28 to TRBJ2-7, with a possible D match to TRBD1 (6 bases). The ends were cut back, 3 bases at V and 5 bases at J, with 14 bases in the middle. Germline V gene lookup returns CDR1 MDHEN and CDR2 SYDVKM. The CDR3 has 14 residues. The CDR3, as DNA: TGTGCCAGCAGTTTTCCCAACAGGGACAACGAGCAGTACTTC. This translates into CASSFPNRDNEQYF.

The J gene is TRBJ2-5, the V gene TRBV5-1; 7 bases are shared with TRBD2. Germline V gene lookup returns CDR1 SGHRS and CDR2 YFSETQ. Losses at the gene ends were 9 bases for V and 5 bases for J; bases not matched to a gene: 13. This CDR3 contains 14 residues. For the CDR3, the DNA is TGCGCCACCAAAAGAGGGGCGGGAGAGGAGACCCAGTACTTC. Amino acid sequence: CATKRGAGEETQYF.

This clonotype is judged medium-sized. The V gene is TRBV12-3 or TRBV12-4, the J gene TRBJ2-1; a weak D match, TRBD1 (6 bases). The V and J ends lost 7 bases and 7 bases respectively, with 23 bases between them. The length of the CDR3 is 16 residues. DNA for the CDR3: TGTGCCAGCACCTCCGAATGGATACAGGGTAGGAATGAGCAGTTCTTC. It specifies CASTSEWIQGRNEQFF.

The genes are TRBV29-1 and TRBJ2-2; D gene uncertain. The CDR3 has 14 residues. Germline V gives CDR1 SQVTM, CDR2 ANQGSEA. V was cut by 5 bases and J by 0 bases, with 10 bases left in between. CDR3 DNA sequence: TGCAGCGTTAGTGAGGCCACGAACACCGGGGAGCTGTTTTTT. Its protein is CSVSEATNTGELFF.

This clonotype was seen a few times. The chain has TRBV28 and TRBJ2-5, with D perhaps TRBD1 or TRBD2 (5 bases each). Germline V gene sequence: CDR1 MDHEN, CDR2 SYDVKM. Trimming stripped 5 bases from V and 2 bases from J, with 9 bases between. The CDR3 runs 13 residues. CDR3 nucleotide sequence: TGTGCCAGCAGTATTGGGGGTCAAGAGACCCAGTACTTC. It yields the protein CASSIGGQETQYF.

Many counts were recorded for this clonotype. The chain combines TRBV20-1 with TRBJ1-1, with D unclear. Trimming cost V 6 bases and J 4 bases, with 24 bases left between them. Germline V gene data show CDR1 as DFQATT and CDR2 as SNEGSKA (reference sequence). The CDR3 contains 16 residues. This CDR3 reads CSAIHHLGRRGTEAFF. As DNA, the CDR3 is TGCAGTGCAATACATCACCTCGGACGGCGGGGCACTGAAGCTTTCTTT.

This clonotype was seen at least ten times. The chain employs TRBV20-1 and TRBJ2-1; 9 positions match TRBD2. V gave up 3 bases and J gave up 10 bases; unmatched junction bases: 10. Germline V lookup: CDR1 DFQATT, CDR2 SNEGSKA (reference sequence). CDR3 size: 14 residues. In DNA form, the CDR3 reads TGCAGTGCTAGGTGGCAGCGGGAGGTCACAGAGCAGTTCTTC. Amino acids: CSARWQREVTEQFF.

This clonotype showed up many times. This chain uses TRBV20-1 with TRBJ2-1; D is uncertain. The V end was cut by 0 bases, the J end by 9 bases, with 18 bases between. This CDR3 has 15 amino acids. Germline loops: CDR1 DFQATT, CDR2 SNEGSKA (reference sequence). The CDR3 loop is CSARDWVRRRSEQFF. The CDR3 nucleotides read TGCAGTGCTAGAGATTGGGTACGGAGAAGGAGTGAGCAGTTCTTC.